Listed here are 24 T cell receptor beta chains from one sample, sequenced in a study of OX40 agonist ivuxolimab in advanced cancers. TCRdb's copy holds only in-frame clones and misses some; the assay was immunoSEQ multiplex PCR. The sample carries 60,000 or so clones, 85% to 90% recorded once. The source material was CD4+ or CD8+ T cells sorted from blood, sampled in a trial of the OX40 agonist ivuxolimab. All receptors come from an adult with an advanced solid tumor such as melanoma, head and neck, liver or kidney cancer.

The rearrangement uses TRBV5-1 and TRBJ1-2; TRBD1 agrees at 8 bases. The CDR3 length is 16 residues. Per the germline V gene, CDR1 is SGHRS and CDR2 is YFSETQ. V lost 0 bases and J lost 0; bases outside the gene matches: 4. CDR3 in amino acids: CASSLVGQASNYGYTF. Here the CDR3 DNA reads TGCGCCAGCAGCTTGGTGGGACAGGCCTCTAACTATGGCTACACCTTC.

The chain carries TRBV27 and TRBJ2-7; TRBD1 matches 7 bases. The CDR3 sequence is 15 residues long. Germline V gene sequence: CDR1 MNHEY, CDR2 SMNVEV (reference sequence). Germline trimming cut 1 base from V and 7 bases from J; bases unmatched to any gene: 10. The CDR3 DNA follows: TGTGCCAGCAGTTTATTGTTCCAGGGGGTCTATGAGCAGTACTTC. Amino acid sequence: CASSLLFQGVYEQYF.

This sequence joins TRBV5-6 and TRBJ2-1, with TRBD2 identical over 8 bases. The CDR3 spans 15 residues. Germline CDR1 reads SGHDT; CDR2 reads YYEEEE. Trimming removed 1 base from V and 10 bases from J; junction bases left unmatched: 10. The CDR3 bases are TGTGCCAGCAGCTTGTTAACGGGAGGGCCAAGGGAGCAGTTCTTC. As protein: CASSLLTGGPREQFF.

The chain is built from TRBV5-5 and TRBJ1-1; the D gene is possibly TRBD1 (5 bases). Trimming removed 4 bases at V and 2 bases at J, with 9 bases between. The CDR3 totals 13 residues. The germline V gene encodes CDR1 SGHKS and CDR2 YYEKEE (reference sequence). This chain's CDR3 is CASSPGPNTEAFF. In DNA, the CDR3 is TGTGCCAGCAGCCCGGGACCAAACACTGAAGCTTTCTTT. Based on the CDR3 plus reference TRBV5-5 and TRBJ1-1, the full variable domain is DAGVTQSPTHLIKTRGQQVTLRCSPISGHKSVSWYQQVLGQGPQFIFQYYEKEERGRGNFPDRFSARQFPNYSSELNVNALLLGDSALYLCASSPGPNTEAFFGQGTRLTVV.

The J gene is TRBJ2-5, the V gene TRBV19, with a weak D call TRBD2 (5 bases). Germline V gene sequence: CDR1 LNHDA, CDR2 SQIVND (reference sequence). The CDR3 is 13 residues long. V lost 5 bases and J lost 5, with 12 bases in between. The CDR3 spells CASSSGGRETQYF. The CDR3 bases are TGTGCCAGTAGTTCTGGAGGTCGGGAGACCCAGTACTTC.

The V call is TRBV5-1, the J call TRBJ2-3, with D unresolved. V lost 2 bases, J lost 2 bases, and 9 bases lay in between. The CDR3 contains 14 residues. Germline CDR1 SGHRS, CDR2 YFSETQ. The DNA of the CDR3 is TGCGCCAGCAGCTTATGGCAAAACACAGATACGCAGTATTTT. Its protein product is CASSLWQNTDTQYF.

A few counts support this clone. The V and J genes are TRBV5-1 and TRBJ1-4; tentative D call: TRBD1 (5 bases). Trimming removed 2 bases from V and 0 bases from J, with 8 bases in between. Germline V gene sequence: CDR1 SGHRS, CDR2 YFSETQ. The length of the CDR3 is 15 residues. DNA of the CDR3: TGCGCCAGCAGCTTCCAGGGAACAACTAATGAAAAACTGTTTTTT. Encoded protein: CASSFQGTTNEKLFF.

CDR3 in DNA: TGTGCCAGCAGTGCCGACTTGGGGGGATATGGCTACACCTTC. Protein sequence: CASSADLGGYGYTF. The rearrangement links TRBV27 to TRBJ1-2; a weak D match, TRBD1 (5 bases). V shed 5 bases and J shed 5 bases, with 15 bases lying between them. Germline V gene sequence: CDR1 MNHEY, CDR2 SMNVEV (reference sequence). The CDR3 covers 14 residues.

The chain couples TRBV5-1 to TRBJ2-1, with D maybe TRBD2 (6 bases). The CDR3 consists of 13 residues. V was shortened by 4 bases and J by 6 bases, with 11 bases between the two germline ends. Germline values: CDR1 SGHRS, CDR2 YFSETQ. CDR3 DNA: TGCGCCAGCAGCCCAACTAGCTTCAATGAGCAGTTCTTC. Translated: CASSPTSFNEQFF.

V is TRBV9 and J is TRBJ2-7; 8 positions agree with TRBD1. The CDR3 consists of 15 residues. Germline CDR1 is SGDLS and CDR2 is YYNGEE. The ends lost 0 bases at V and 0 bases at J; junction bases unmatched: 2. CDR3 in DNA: TGTGCCAGCAGCGTAGGGGGACAGGCCTCCTACGAGCAGTACTTC. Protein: CASSVGGQASYEQYF.

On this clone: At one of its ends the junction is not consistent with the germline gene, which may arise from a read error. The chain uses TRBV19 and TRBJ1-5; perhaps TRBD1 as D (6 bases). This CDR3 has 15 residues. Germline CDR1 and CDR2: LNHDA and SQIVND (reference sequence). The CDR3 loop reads CVSSRQEYSNQPQHF. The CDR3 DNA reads TGTGTCAGTAGCCGACAGGAGTACAGCAATCAGCCCCAGCATTTT. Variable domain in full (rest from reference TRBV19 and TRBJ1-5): DGGITQSPKYLFRKEGQNVTLSCEQNLNHDAMYWYRQDPGQGLRLIYYSQIVNDFQKGDIAEGYSVSREKKESFPLTVTSAQKNPTAFYLCVSSRQEYSNQPQHFGDGTRLSIL.

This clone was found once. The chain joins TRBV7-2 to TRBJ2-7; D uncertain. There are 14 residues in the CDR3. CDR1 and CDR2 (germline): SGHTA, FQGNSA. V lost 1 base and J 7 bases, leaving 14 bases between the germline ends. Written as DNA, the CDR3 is TGTGCCAGCAGCTTAGTGGGTCCTTGGCGTGAGCAGTACTTC. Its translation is CASSLVGPWREQYF.

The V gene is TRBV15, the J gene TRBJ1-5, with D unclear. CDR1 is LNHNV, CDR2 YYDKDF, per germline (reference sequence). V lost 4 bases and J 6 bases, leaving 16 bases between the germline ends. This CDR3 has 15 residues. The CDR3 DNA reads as TGTGCCACCAGCACATATCCGGCAGTCCCTCAGCCCCAGCATTTT. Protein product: CATSTYPAVPQPQHF.

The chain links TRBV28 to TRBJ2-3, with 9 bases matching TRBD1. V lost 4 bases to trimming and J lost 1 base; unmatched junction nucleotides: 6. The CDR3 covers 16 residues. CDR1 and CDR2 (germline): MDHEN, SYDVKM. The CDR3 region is CASSSPGQGGTDTQYF. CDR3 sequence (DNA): TGTGCCAGCAGTTCCCCGGGACAGGGAGGCACAGATACGCAGTATTTT.

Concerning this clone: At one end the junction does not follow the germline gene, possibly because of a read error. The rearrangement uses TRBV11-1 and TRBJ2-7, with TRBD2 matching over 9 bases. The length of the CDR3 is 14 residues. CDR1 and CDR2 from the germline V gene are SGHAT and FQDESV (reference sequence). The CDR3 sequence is CASSLAGPTYEQYF. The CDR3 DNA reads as TGTGCCAGCAGCCTAGCGGGACCCACCTACGAGCAGTACTTC.

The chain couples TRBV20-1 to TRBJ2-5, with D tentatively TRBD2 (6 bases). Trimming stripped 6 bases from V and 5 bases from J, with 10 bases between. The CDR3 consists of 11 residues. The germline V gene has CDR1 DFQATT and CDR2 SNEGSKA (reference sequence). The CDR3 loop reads CSAGGEETQYF. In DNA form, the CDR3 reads TGCAGTGCGGGCGGGGAGGAGACCCAGTACTTC.

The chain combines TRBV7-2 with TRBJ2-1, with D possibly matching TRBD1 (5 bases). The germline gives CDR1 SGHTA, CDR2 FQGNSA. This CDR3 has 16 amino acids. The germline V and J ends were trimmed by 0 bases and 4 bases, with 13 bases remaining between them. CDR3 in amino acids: CASSLAAGSLYNEQFF. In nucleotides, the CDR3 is TGTGCCAGCAGCTTAGCCGCAGGGTCCCTTTACAATGAGCAGTTCTTC.

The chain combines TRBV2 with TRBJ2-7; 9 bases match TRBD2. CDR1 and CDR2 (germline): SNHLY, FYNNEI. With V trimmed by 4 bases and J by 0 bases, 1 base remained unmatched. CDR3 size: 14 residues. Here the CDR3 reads CASSATSGSYEQYF. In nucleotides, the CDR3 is TGTGCCAGCAGTGCGACTAGCGGCTCCTACGAGCAGTACTTC.

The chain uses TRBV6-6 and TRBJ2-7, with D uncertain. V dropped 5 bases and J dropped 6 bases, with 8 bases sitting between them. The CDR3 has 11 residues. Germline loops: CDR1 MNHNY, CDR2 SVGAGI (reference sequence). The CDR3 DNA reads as TGTGCCAGCAGTCAACTAAGCGAGCAGTACTTC. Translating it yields CASSQLSEQYF.

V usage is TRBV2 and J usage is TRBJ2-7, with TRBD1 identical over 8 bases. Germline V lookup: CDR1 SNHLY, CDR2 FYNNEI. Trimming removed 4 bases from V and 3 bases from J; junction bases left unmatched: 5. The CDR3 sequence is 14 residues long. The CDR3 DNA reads TGTGCCAGCAGTGGACAGGGGTCGGACTACGAGCAGTACTTC. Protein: CASSGQGSDYEQYF.

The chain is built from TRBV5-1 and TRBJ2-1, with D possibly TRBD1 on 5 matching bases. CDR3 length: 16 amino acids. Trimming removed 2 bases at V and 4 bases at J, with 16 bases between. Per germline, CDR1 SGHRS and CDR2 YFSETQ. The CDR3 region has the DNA TGCGCCAGCAGCTTCCTCCAGGGTATTAGGTACAATGAGCAGTTCTTC. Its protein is CASSFLQGIRYNEQFF.

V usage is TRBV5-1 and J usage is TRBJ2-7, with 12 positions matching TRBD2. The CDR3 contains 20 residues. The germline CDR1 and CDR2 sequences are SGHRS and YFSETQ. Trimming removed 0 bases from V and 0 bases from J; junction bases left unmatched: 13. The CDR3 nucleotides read TGCGCCAGCAGCTTGGGTCGACTAGCGGGAGTTGGTTTGGGCTCCTACGAGCAGTACTTC. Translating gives CASSLGRLAGVGLGSYEQYF.

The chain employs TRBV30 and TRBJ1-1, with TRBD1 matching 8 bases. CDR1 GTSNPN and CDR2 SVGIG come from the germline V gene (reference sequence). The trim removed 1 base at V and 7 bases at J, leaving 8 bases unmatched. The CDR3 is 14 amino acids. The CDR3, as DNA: TGTGCCTGGAGTGCCTTGACAGGGGAAGGTGAAGCTTTCTTT. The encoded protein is CAWSALTGEGEAFF.

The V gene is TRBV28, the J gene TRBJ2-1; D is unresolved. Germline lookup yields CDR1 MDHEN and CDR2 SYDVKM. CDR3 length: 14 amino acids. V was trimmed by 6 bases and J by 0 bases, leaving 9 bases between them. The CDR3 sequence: CASSPYSSYNEQFF. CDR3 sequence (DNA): TGTGCCAGCAGCCCTTATAGCTCCTACAATGAGCAGTTCTTC.